These 3 T cell receptor beta chains came from one sample sequenced in a study of T cells in localized non-small cell lung cancer. Data came from immunoSEQ multiplex PCR; TCRdb stores just in-frame clones and leaves some out. The table shows roughly 17,000 clones, with about 83% occurring only once. The sample here was peripheral blood, taken before any cancer treatment. The receptors here all came from a male donor older than 55 with stage III lung adenocarcinoma.

This chain joins TRBV5-8 and TRBJ2-1, with D perhaps matching TRBD1 or TRBD2 (6 bases each). The CDR3 contains 16 residues. Germline V lookup: CDR1 SGHTS, CDR2 YDEGEE. V lost 0 bases and J 0 bases, leaving 10 bases between the germline ends. CDR3 DNA sequence: TGTGCCAGCAGCTTGGGACAGGACTACTCCTACAATGAGCAGTTCTTC. Protein: CASSLGQDYSYNEQFF.

The V call is TRBV2, the J call TRBJ1-1; D not certain. Trimming cost V 7 bases and J 0 bases, with 9 bases left between them. Germline-derived CDR1 and CDR2 are SNHLY and FYNNEI. The CDR3 length is 13 residues. The CDR3 DNA follows: TGTGCCAGCATGGGCGAAATGAACACTGAAGCTTTCTTT. Translation gives CASMGEMNTEAFF.

The J gene is TRBJ1-4, the V gene TRBV28; tentative D call: TRBD1 (6 bases). The CDR3 sequence is 15 residues long. Looked up from germline, CDR1 is MDHEN and CDR2 is SYDVKM. V lost 2 bases to trimming and J lost 3 bases, with 10 bases between them. As DNA, the CDR3 is TGTGCCAGCAGTTTAATTACAGGGCCTAATGAAAAACTGTTTTTT. Translation gives CASSLITGPNEKLFF.